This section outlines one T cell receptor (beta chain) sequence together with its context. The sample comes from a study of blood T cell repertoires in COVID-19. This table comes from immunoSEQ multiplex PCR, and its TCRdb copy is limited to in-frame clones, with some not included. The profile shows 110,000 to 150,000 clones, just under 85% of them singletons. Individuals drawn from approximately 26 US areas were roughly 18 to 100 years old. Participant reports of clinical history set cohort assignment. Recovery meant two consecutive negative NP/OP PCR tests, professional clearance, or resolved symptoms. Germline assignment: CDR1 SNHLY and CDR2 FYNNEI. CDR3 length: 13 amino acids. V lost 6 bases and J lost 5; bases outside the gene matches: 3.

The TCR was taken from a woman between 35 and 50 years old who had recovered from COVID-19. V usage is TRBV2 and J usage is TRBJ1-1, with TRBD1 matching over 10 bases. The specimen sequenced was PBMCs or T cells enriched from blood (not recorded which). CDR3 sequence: CASRGQGWTEAFF. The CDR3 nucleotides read TGTGCCAGCAGGGGACAGGGGTGGACTGAAGCTTTCTTT.